The clone carrying this TCR beta chain was seen only once. These data are taken from a study of control samples from healthy donors and cancer patients. Germline V lookup: CDR1 LNHDA, CDR2 SQIVND (reference sequence). This CDR3 has 14 residues. The ends lost 9 bases at V and 0 bases at J; junction bases unmatched: 2. Assay: immunoSEQ multiplex PCR; the TCRdb copy retains only in-frame clones and omits some. Here the sample spans 200,000 or so clones, about 90% being singletons. The receptor was derived from a man aged 25-45 years in good health. Sequenced: blood. The chain combines TRBV19 with TRBJ2-6; 7 positions agree with TRBD1. CDR3 DNA sequence: TGTGCCAGCGGGGACAGCTCTGGGGCCAACGTCCTGACTTTC. Its protein product is CASGDSSGANVLTF.